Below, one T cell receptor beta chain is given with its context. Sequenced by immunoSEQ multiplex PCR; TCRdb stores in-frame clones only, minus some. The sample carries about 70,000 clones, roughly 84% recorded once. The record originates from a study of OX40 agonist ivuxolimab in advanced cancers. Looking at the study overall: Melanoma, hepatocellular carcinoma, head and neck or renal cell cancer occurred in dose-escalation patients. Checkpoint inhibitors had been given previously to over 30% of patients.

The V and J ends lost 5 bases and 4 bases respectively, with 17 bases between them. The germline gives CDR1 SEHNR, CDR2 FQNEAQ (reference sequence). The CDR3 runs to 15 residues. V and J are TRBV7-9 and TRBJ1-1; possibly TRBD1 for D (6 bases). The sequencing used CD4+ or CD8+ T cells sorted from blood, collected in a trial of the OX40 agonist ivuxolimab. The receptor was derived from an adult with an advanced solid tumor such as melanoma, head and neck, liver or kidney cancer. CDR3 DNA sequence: TGTGCCAGCAGCCGAATGGAGGGGGGTAGCACTGAAGCTTTCTTT. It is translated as CASSRMEGGSTEAFF.